These 29 T cell receptor beta chains were sequenced from one sample in a study of graft-versus-host responses after intestinal transplantation. Sequenced by immunoSEQ multiplex PCR; TCRdb stores in-frame clones only, minus some. The table lists 100,000 to 110,000 clones, about 90% of them singletons. No antigen has been identified for these receptors. This specimen was unstimulated CD4+ T cells sorted from spleen or lymph node cells, taken before transplant. Receptors were obtained from a human donor who was the organ donor for an intestinal transplant.

The chain recombines TRBV2 with TRBJ1-1, with D uncertain. Germline V CDR1 and CDR2: SNHLY, FYNNEI. The CDR3 contains 11 residues. Trimming removed 6 bases at V and 5 bases at J, with 7 bases between. For the CDR3, the DNA is TGTGCCAGCAGGAAAGAGACTGAAGCTTTCTTT. It encodes CASRKETEAFF.

V is TRBV11-1 and J is TRBJ2-5; perhaps TRBD2 as D (6 bases). The germline CDR1 and CDR2 sequences are SGHAT and FQDESV (reference sequence). Trimming took off 5 bases at V and 5 bases at J, with 15 bases between the two ends. The CDR3 is made up of 14 amino acids. CDR3: CASSPGGAYETQYF. In DNA, the CDR3 is TGTGCCAGCAGCCCCGGCGGGGCCTATGAGACCCAGTACTTC.

This clone was observed a few times. The chain carries TRBV4-1 and TRBJ1-4, with D possibly matching TRBD1 (6 bases). V was cut by 8 bases and J by 7 bases, with 17 bases left in between. Germline lookup yields CDR1 MGHRA and CDR2 YSYEKL. The CDR3 has 14 residues. DNA of the CDR3: TGCGCCAGCGGCGTGAGAGGGGGTTCTGAAAAACTGTTTTTT. Amino acids: CASGVRGGSEKLFF.

The chain has TRBV5-1 and TRBJ2-3; the match to TRBD1 covers 8 bases. The CDR3 totals 14 residues. Germline lookup yields CDR1 SGHRS and CDR2 YFSETQ. V was pared by 5 bases and J by 2 bases, with 4 bases of the junction left unmatched. For the CDR3, the DNA is TGCGCCAGCAGTGGACAGGGCCACACAGATACGCAGTATTTT. Encoded protein: CASSGQGHTDTQYF.

V usage is TRBV6-1 and J usage is TRBJ1-1; TRBD1 is a possible D gene (5 bases). Trimming took off 2 bases at V and 6 bases at J, with 10 bases between the two ends. The CDR3 spans 13 residues. Germline CDR1 and CDR2: MNHNS and SASEGT. CDR3 in DNA: TGTGCCAGCAGTGAACAGGGAAGGTCTGAAGCTTTCTTT. Translating it yields CASSEQGRSEAFF.

V gene TRBV30 combines with J gene TRBJ1-2; no reliable D call. CDR3 length: 13 amino acids. Looked up from germline, CDR1 is GTSNPN and CDR2 is SVGIG (reference sequence). With 0 bases removed from V and 5 bases from J, the gap between germline ends came to 10 bases. Written as DNA, the CDR3 is TGTGCCTGGAGTGTTCGACCGCAGTATGGCTACACCTTC. Translation: CAWSVRPQYGYTF.

The chain combines TRBV7-9 with TRBJ2-3; the match to TRBD2 covers 11 bases. Per the germline V gene, CDR1 is SEHNR and CDR2 is FQNEAQ (reference sequence). This CDR3 region has 18 residues. V was pared by 2 bases and J by 0 bases, with 7 bases of the junction left unmatched. CDR3 in DNA: TGTGCCAGCAGCTTACGGGCTAGCGGGGGGACTAGCACAGATACGCAGTATTTT. Translating gives CASSLRASGGTSTDTQYF.

V gene TRBV29-1 combines with J gene TRBJ1-1; D might be TRBD1 (5 bases). The germline V gene encodes CDR1 SQVTM and CDR2 ANQGSEA. V lost 7 bases, J lost 4 bases, and 10 bases lay in between. This CDR3 region has 11 residues. Here the CDR3 reads CSGGRGTEAFF. The CDR3 DNA reads as TGCAGCGGGGGTAGGGGCACTGAAGCTTTCTTT.

The V and J genes are TRBV7-3 and TRBJ1-1, with D hard to call. V lost 2 bases and J 1 base, leaving 8 bases between the germline ends. This CDR3 contains 14 residues. Per the germline V gene, CDR1 is SGHTA and CDR2 is FQGTGA. The CDR3 nucleotides are TGTGCCAGCAGCTTAGTAGCGCAGAACACTGAAGCTTTCTTT. Encoded protein: CASSLVAQNTEAFF.

This clone showed up just a few times. The chain combines TRBV7-9 with TRBJ2-7; D tentatively fits TRBD1 or TRBD2 (5 bases each). The CDR3 sequence is 14 residues long. CDR1 is SEHNR, CDR2 FQNEAQ, per germline (reference sequence). With 5 bases removed from V and 12 bases from J, the gap between germline ends came to 23 bases. The CDR3 here is CASSPLSRDAEGYF. The CDR3 region has the DNA TGTGCCAGCAGCCCTCTCTCCAGGGACGCAGAAGGGTACTTC.

The rearrangement links TRBV28 to TRBJ1-2; TRBD1 is a possible D gene (6 bases). Trimming cost V 6 bases and J 4 bases, with 18 bases left between them. Germline CDR1 MDHEN, CDR2 SYDVKM. This CDR3 comprises 15 residues. CDR3 loop: CASRGWGGLSYGYTF. The CDR3 coding sequence is TGTGCCAGCAGGGGATGGGGGGGGCTTTCCTATGGCTACACCTTC.

The chain employs TRBV7-7 and TRBJ2-5; D is perhaps TRBD2 (6 bases). The V gene lost 1 base and the J gene lost 5 bases, with 8 bases spanning the gap. The V gene's germline CDR1 is SSHAT and CDR2 FNYEAQ (reference sequence). This CDR3 is built from 13 residues. The DNA of the CDR3 is TGTGCCAGCAGCTTAGGGGGGAGGGAGACCCAGTACTTC. This encodes CASSLGGRETQYF.

CDR3 residues: CASSLASGGAAETQYF. CDR3 DNA: TGTGCCAGCAGCTTAGCCAGCGGGGGGGCCGCAGAGACCCAGTACTTC. The rearrangement uses TRBV11-3 and TRBJ2-5, with 10 nucleotides matching TRBD2. Per the germline V gene, CDR1 is SGHNT and CDR2 is YENEEA. This CDR3 contains 16 residues. With 1 base clipped from V and 4 bases from J, the junction kept 6 bases outside the gene matches.

The chain links TRBV29-1 to TRBJ2-7, with TRBD2 identical over 9 bases. CDR1 and CDR2 (germline): SQVTM, ANQGSEA. J was trimmed by 4 bases and V by 4 bases; bases with no gene match: 14. The CDR3 sequence is 16 residues long. The CDR3 sequence: CSVGRVKAGGIYEQYF. Written as DNA, the CDR3 is TGCAGCGTTGGCCGTGTGAAAGCGGGGGGAATTTACGAGCAGTACTTC.

This chain joins TRBV19 and TRBJ2-3, with TRBD2 identical over 14 bases. Germline V gene sequence: CDR1 LNHDA, CDR2 SQIVND (reference sequence). There are 18 residues in the CDR3. Germline trimming cut 7 bases from V and 6 bases from J; bases unmatched to any gene: 15. Here the CDR3 DNA reads TGTGCCAGTAACCGAGGACTAGCGGGGGGAAGAATGTCTGATACGCAGTATTTT. This translates into CASNRGLAGGRMSDTQYF.

The CDR3 region is CASSLGLSGTSYGYTF. The CDR3 DNA is TGTGCCAGCAGCTTAGGGTTATCAGGGACAAGCTATGGCTACACCTTC. This chain links TRBV7-9 with TRBJ1-2, with D tentatively TRBD1 (6 bases). The V and J ends lost 1 base and 4 bases respectively, with 16 bases between them. From germline, CDR1 is SEHNR and CDR2 FQNEAQ (reference sequence). The CDR3 length is 16 residues.

The chain uses TRBV6-5 and TRBJ2-7; D possibly corresponds to TRBD2 (6 bases). This CDR3 is 12 amino acids long. Trimming shortened V by 8 bases and J by 3 bases, and 11 bases separated the two germline ends. CDR1 is MNHEY, CDR2 SVGAGI, per germline. The DNA for the CDR3 is TGTGCCAGCCACCGCGGGGACTACGAGCAGTACTTC. It translates to CASHRGDYEQYF.

The rearrangement links TRBV28 to TRBJ1-2, with D unresolved. V shed 6 bases and J shed 8 bases, with 16 bases lying between them. The CDR3 is 13 amino acids. Germline V gene lookup returns CDR1 MDHEN and CDR2 SYDVKM. This CDR3 is CASRPRIMGGYTF. The CDR3 region has the DNA TGTGCCAGCAGGCCCAGGATAATGGGCGGCTACACCTTC.

This clone showed up just once. The rearrangement links TRBV5-1 to TRBJ2-4, with D maybe TRBD2 (5 bases). The CDR3 loop spans 15 amino acids. Trimming pared 2 bases from V and 8 bases from J, leaving 17 bases between. The germline V gene has CDR1 SGHRS and CDR2 YFSETQ. The CDR3: CASSFSGIRRDIQYF. CDR3 nucleotide sequence: TGCGCCAGCAGCTTCTCCGGGATCCGACGGGACATTCAGTACTTC. Looking up the rest from reference TRBV5-1 and TRBJ2-4 gives the full variable domain: KAGVTQTPRYLIKTRGQQVTLSCSPISGHRSVSWYQQTPGQGLQFLFEYFSETQRNKGNFPGRFSGRQFSNSRSEMNVSTLELGDSALYLCASSFSGIRRDIQYFGAGTRLSVL.

V usage is TRBV10-3 and J usage is TRBJ2-5; D not resolved. The CDR3 has 13 amino acids. From germline, CDR1 is ENHRY and CDR2 SYGVKD. With 4 bases removed from V and 6 bases from J, the gap between germline ends came to 12 bases. The CDR3: CAISAESWQTQYF. The DNA of the CDR3 is TGTGCCATCAGTGCAGAGTCCTGGCAGACCCAGTACTTC.

V usage is TRBV30 and J usage is TRBJ2-1; TRBD2 matches 8 bases. The CDR3 sequence is 14 residues long. Germline V gives CDR1 GTSNPN, CDR2 SVGIG (reference sequence). V lost 1 base and J lost 7; bases outside the gene matches: 6. The CDR3, as DNA: TGTGCCTGGAGTGGGACTAGCAGGGAGAATGAGCAGTTCTTC. Its translation: CAWSGTSRENEQFF.

This clone was seen a handful of times. A junction boundary mismatches the germline segment, possibly from a read error. The CDR3 here is CASSAGGQGSTNF. As DNA, the CDR3 is TGTGCCAGCAGCGCGGGGGGACAGGGGAGTACAAACTTC. The chain employs TRBV7-9 and TRBJ2-7, with 10 bases lining up with TRBD1. The germline gives CDR1 SEHNR, CDR2 FQNEAQ (reference sequence). The CDR3 runs to 13 residues.

The chain combines TRBV19 with TRBJ2-1; either TRBD1 or TRBD2 may supply D (5 bases each). Germline assignment: CDR1 LNHDA and CDR2 SQIVND (reference sequence). This CDR3 comprises 18 residues. The germline V and J ends were trimmed by 7 bases and 0 bases, with 22 bases remaining between them. In DNA form, the CDR3 reads TGTGCCAGTACCAGTATCGGGGCTCTGGGGATCTCCTACAATGAGCAGTTCTTC. It yields the protein CASTSIGALGISYNEQFF.

The chain recombines TRBV29-1 with TRBJ1-2; D remains unclear. The CDR3 spans 14 residues. V lost 1 base and J lost 2, with 11 bases in between. Germline V gene data show CDR1 as SQVTM and CDR2 as ANQGSEA. CDR3 nucleotides: TGCAGCGTTGAAGGATCCGTTGGGAACTATGGCTACACCTTC. Amino acid sequence: CSVEGSVGNYGYTF.

This clone is a singleton in its sample. CDR3 coding DNA: TGTGCCAGCAGTTCGCTACCTACATCTAGCCTAAGGGCGAAATCCTCCTACAATGAGCAGTTCTTC. Its protein product is CASSSLPTSSLRAKSSYNEQFF. The genes are TRBV27 and TRBJ2-1; D perhaps matches TRBD2 (5 bases). The V and J ends lost 4 bases and 0 bases respectively, with 31 bases between them. Germline V gene sequence: CDR1 MNHEY, CDR2 SMNVEV (reference sequence). CDR3 length: 22 amino acids.

This chain connects TRBV5-1 to TRBJ1-5; D not resolved. Germline V lookup: CDR1 SGHRS, CDR2 YFSETQ. Trimming removed 2 bases at V and 6 bases at J, with 15 bases between. The CDR3 spans 15 residues. CDR3 DNA: TGCGCCAGCAGCTTTACGGGAGGGATTGGTCAGCCCCAGCATTTT. Translating it yields CASSFTGGIGQPQHF. The complete variable domain, with remaining parts taken from reference TRBV5-1 and TRBJ1-5, reads KAGVTQTPRYLIKTRGQQVTLSCSPISGHRSVSWYQQTPGQGLQFLFEYFSETQRNKGNFPGRFSGRQFSNSRSEMNVSTLELGDSALYLCASSFTGGIGQPQHFGDGTRLSIL.

The rearrangement links TRBV6-1 to TRBJ1-2; tentative D call: TRBD1 (6 bases). Per germline, CDR1 MNHNS and CDR2 SASEGT. Trimming took 7 bases from V and 8 from J, leaving 17 bases between them. This CDR3 has 13 residues. The CDR3 here is CASNLQGREGYTF. Written as DNA, the CDR3 is TGTGCCAGCAACCTACAGGGTAGAGAGGGCTACACCTTC.

V usage is TRBV7-2 and J usage is TRBJ1-4; 9 nucleotides align to TRBD1. Germline V gene lookup returns CDR1 SGHTA and CDR2 FQGNSA. The length of the CDR3 is 14 residues. J gave up 8 bases and V 5 bases, and 6 bases lay outside the gene matches. This CDR3 is CASSGTGRYEKLFF. CDR3 sequence (DNA): TGTGCCAGCAGCGGGACAGGGAGGTACGAAAAACTGTTTTTT.

CDR3 region: CASSLMGTGGEETQYF. CDR3 DNA sequence: TGTGCCAGCAGTTTAATGGGGACAGGGGGGGAAGAGACCCAGTACTTC. The chain is built from TRBV28 and TRBJ2-5; 11 nucleotides match TRBD1. This CDR3 comprises 16 residues. The germline gives CDR1 MDHEN, CDR2 SYDVKM. V lost 2 bases and J lost 3; bases outside the gene matches: 5. The full variable domain, in which reference TRBV28 and TRBJ2-5 provide the parts outside the CDR3, is DVKVTQSSRYLVKRTGEKVFLECVQDMDHENMFWYRQDPGLGLRLIYFSYDVKMKEKGDIPEGYSVSREKKERFSLILESASTNQTSMYLCASSLMGTGGEETQYFGPGTRLLVL.